These 23 T cell receptor beta chains share one sample of origin, sequenced in a study of T cell repertoires in cytomegalovirus infection. No antigen is known for these receptors. TCRdb re-called the reads with MiXCR, one entry per CDR3 protein. Found here are approximately 990,000 distinct CDR3 sequences, roughly 30% of them singletons; the top ten hold 11% to 15%. The material sequenced was cultured CD8+ T cells from PBMCs, taken from culture after CMV antigen stimulation. The source of these receptors is a human donor in good health (CMV status not recorded). Some clones in this sample may be carry-over from other donors' samples.

Details on this clonotype: One end of the junction does not line up with germline, which may come from a read error. The genes are TRBV12-5 and TRBJ1-2; 7 nucleotides match TRBD1. The germline gives CDR1 LGHNT, CDR2 FRNRAP. This CDR3 is 10 amino acids long. CDR3 region: CASGPGQVSF. The DNA for the CDR3 is TGTGCTAGTGGACCAGGACAGGTCTCCTTC. Variable domain in full (rest from reference TRBV12-5 and TRBJ1-2): DARVTQTPRHKVTEMGQEVTMRCQPILGHNTVFWYRQTMMQGLELLAYFRNRAPLDDSGMPKDRFSAEMPDATLATLKIQPSEPRDSAVYFCASGPGQVSFGSGTRLTVV.

This clonotype has just a few counts. The CDR3 DNA follows: TGTGCCAGCAGCTTCGATGACACTGAAGCTTTCTTT. Protein product: CASSFDDTEAFF. The rearrangement links TRBV13 to TRBJ1-1, with unresolved D. Trimming left V 3 bases short and J 3 bases short, with 5 bases between. There are 12 residues in the CDR3. Germline CDR1 and CDR2: PRHDT and FYEKMQ (reference sequence).

V is TRBV6-2 or TRBV6-3 and J is TRBJ2-7; D gene ambiguous. Germline CDR1 is MNHEY and CDR2 is SVGEGT. Trimming took 0 bases from V and 2 from J, leaving 5 bases between them. The CDR3 length is 13 residues. The CDR3 DNA reads as TGTGCCAGCAGTTACTCGGCCCCCTACGAGCAGTACGTC. Translated: CASSYSAPYEQYV.

This clonotype was seen a handful of times. An end of the junction differs from the germline gene, which may be a read error. The DNA of the CDR3 is TGTGCCAGCAGCTTAGGAAGACGCCCCGGGGGGCTGTTTTTT. This gives the protein CASSLGRRPGGLFF. The chain couples TRBV7-6 to TRBJ2-2, with a possible D match to TRBD2 (6 bases). Germline V gene sequence: CDR1 SGHVS, CDR2 FNYEAQ. The CDR3 is 14 amino acids. The complete variable domain, with remaining parts taken from reference TRBV7-6 and TRBJ2-2, reads GAGVSQSPRYKVTKRGQDVALRCDPISGHVSLYWYRQALGQGPEFLTYFNYEAQQDKSGLPNDRFSAERPEGSISTLTIQRTEQRDSAMYRCASSLGRRPGGLFFGEGSRLTVL.

This clonotype was observed many times. The rearrangement joins TRBV7-8 to TRBJ2-1, with TRBD2 identical over 14 bases. In germline, CDR1 is SGHVS, CDR2 FQNEAQ. CDR3 length: 19 residues. J gave up 6 bases and V 5 bases, and 15 bases lay outside the gene matches. The CDR3 is CASSLQVTTSGGAFNEQFF. The CDR3 DNA is TGTGCCAGCAGCCTTCAGGTTACGACTAGCGGGGGGGCTTTCAATGAGCAGTTCTTC.

CDR3 bases: TGTGCCAGCAGTTCCCTTATGCGCGGGGGGGTAGATACGCAGTATTTT. Translation: CASSSLMRGGVDTQYF. V usage is TRBV28 and J usage is TRBJ2-3; 9 bases fit TRBD2. The trim removed 4 bases at V and 5 bases at J, leaving 10 bases unmatched. The CDR3 consists of 16 residues. CDR1 is MDHEN, CDR2 SYDVKM, per germline. Together with reference TRBV28 and TRBJ2-3, the CDR3 gives the full variable domain: DVKVTQSSRYLVKRTGEKVFLECVQDMDHENMFWYRQDPGLGLRLIYFSYDVKMKEKGDIPEGYSVSREKKERFSLILESASTNQTSMYLCASSSLMRGGVDTQYFGPGTRLTVL.

This clonotype has a count of ten or more. The chain links TRBV7-2 to TRBJ2-7; D not certain. The CDR3 has 12 amino acids. V lost 5 bases and J lost 2, with 7 bases in between. From germline, CDR1 is SGHTA and CDR2 FQGNSA. The CDR3 bases are TGTGCCAGCAGCATACCCGCCTACGAGCAGTACGTC. Protein: CASSIPAYEQYV.

CDR3: CASSLPWAGGQTGELFF. The CDR3 region has the DNA TGTGCCAGCAGTTTACCCTGGGCGGGGGGGCAAACCGGGGAGCTGTTTTTT. The chain is built from TRBV27 and TRBJ2-2; 9 bases are shared with TRBD2. Germline V gene data show CDR1 as MNHEY and CDR2 as SMNVEV (reference sequence). V gave up 2 bases and J gave up 5 bases; unmatched junction bases: 9. The CDR3 is made up of 17 amino acids.

This clonotype came up once. J is TRBJ2-1 and V is TRBV5-1; 8 bases are a match to TRBD2. Germline V gene data show CDR1 as SGHRS and CDR2 as YFSETQ. Trimming took 4 bases from V and 0 from J; bases not matched to a gene: 9. CDR3 length: 17 residues. CDR3 sequence reads: CASSIGSGGTSYNEQFF. As DNA, the CDR3 is TGCGCCAGCAGCATCGGGAGCGGGGGTACCTCCTACAATGAGCAGTTCTTC.

Ten or more counts support this clonotype. The chain employs TRBV7-8 and TRBJ2-3; D might be TRBD2 (7 bases). The CDR3 runs 14 residues. Germline V gives CDR1 SGHVS, CDR2 FQNEAQ. Here the CDR3 reads CVTGRGPGTDTQYF. DNA of the CDR3: TGTGTTACGGGGCGGGGGCCAGGCACAGATACGCAGTATTTT. Using reference TRBV7-8 and TRBJ2-3 for the parts outside the CDR3, the full variable domain is GAGVSQSPRYKVAKRGQDVALRCDPISGHVSLFWYQQALGQGPEFLTYFQNEAQLDKSGLPSDRFFAERPEGSVSTLKIQRTQQEDSAVYLCVTGRGPGTDTQYFGPGTRLTVL.

The rearrangement links TRBV5-5 to TRBJ2-1; tentatively, D is TRBD1 or TRBD2 (5 bases each). V dropped 4 bases and J dropped 4 bases, with 15 bases sitting between them. Germline values: CDR1 SGHKS, CDR2 YYEKEE (reference sequence). This CDR3 has 15 amino acids. This CDR3 reads CASSLRDLVYNEQFF. The CDR3 DNA is TGTGCCAGCAGCCTCCGGGACCTGGTGTACAATGAGCAGTTCTTC.

Note on this clonotype: Mismatch with germline at one junction end may stem from a read error. The genes are TRBV4-1 and TRBJ2-3; 9 positions match TRBD2. This CDR3 comprises 18 residues. Germline lookup yields CDR1 MGHRA and CDR2 YSYEKL. The CDR3 nucleotides are TGTGCCAGCAGCCATTTCCAGTTAGCGGGGGCTCCCACAGATACGCAGTATTTT. This gives the protein CASSHFQLAGAPTDTQYF.

This clonotype showed up just a few times. The V gene is TRBV7-2, the J gene TRBJ1-4, with a weak D call TRBD1 (5 bases). The germline V and J ends were trimmed by 5 bases and 7 bases, with 14 bases remaining between them. The CDR3 loop spans 14 amino acids. Per the germline V gene, CDR1 is SGHTA and CDR2 is FQGNSA. The CDR3 DNA follows: TGTGCCAGCAGCAAGGATGGGGGAGGTGAAAAACTGTTTTTT. Its translation: CASSKDGGGEKLFF.

This clonotype was observed a few times. The chain carries TRBV7-2 and TRBJ1-2; TRBD1 aligns across 9 bases. Germline CDR1 is SGHTA and CDR2 is FQGNSA. The V and J ends lost 5 bases and 4 bases, in that order; junction bases with no gene match: 14. This CDR3 region has 17 residues. The CDR3 region is CASSRISQGAISYGYTF. CDR3 coding DNA: TGTGCCAGCAGCCGGATTTCACAGGGGGCGATCAGCTATGGCTACACCTTC.

This rearrangement joins TRBV7-9 to TRBJ2-7; D is perhaps TRBD2 (6 bases). CDR1 and CDR2 from the germline V gene are SEHNR and FQNEAQ (reference sequence). V lost 6 bases, J lost 5 bases, and 17 bases lay in between. The CDR3 covers 14 residues. The CDR3 region is CASRGDGGNDEQYV. CDR3 sequence (DNA): TGTGCCAGCAGGGGAGACGGAGGGAACGACGAGCAGTACGTC.

This clonotype has at least ten counts. The chain uses TRBV7-8 and TRBJ2-7; tentatively, D is TRBD1 (6 bases). The CDR3 runs to 16 residues. CDR1 is SGHVS and CDR2 is FQNEAQ in the germline V gene. The V and J ends lost 0 bases and 1 base respectively, with 13 bases between them. The chain's CDR3 is CASSLATRGISYEQYF. CDR3 DNA: TGTGCCAGCAGCTTAGCCACCAGGGGAATATCCTACGAGCAGTACTTC.

Here the CDR3 DNA reads TGTGCCAGCAGCTTAGCCTCGGGTAAAGGAGACGAGCAGTACTTC. This gives the protein CASSLASGKGDEQYF. The rearrangement uses TRBV7-6 and TRBJ2-7; D not resolved. The V gene's germline CDR1 is SGHVS and CDR2 FNYEAQ. This CDR3 comprises 15 residues. Trimming stripped 0 bases from V and 5 bases from J, with 14 bases between.

This clonotype was counted a few times. The chain is built from TRBV19 and TRBJ2-3; D is unresolved. The CDR3 consists of 12 residues. Germline V gene sequence: CDR1 LNHDA, CDR2 SQIVND (reference sequence). Trimming took off 6 bases at V and 4 bases at J, with 8 bases between the two ends. Here the CDR3 DNA reads TGTGCCAGTAGCCAGTTCCCAGATACGCAGTATTTT. Amino acids: CASSQFPDTQYF.

Comments on this clonotype: One end of the junction does not line up with germline, which may come from a read error. The genes are TRBV2 and TRBJ1-3; unclear D gene. Per germline, CDR1 SNHLY and CDR2 FYNNEI. This CDR3 contains 15 residues. CDR3: CAGSEEVRIGNTIYF. CDR3 coding DNA: TGTGCCGGCAGTGAAGAGGTTCGAATAGGAAACACCATATATTTT.

The chain joins TRBV5-1 to TRBJ1-4; TRBD1 is a possible D gene (6 bases). V was shortened by 4 bases and J by 7 bases, with 14 bases between the two germline ends. CDR3 length: 14 residues. Per the germline V gene, CDR1 is SGHRS and CDR2 is YFSETQ. Written as DNA, the CDR3 is TGCGCCAGCAGCCTCAGGGGACTCGGTGAAAAACTGTTTTTT. Encoded protein: CASSLRGLGEKLFF.

This clonotype occurred many times. The chain combines TRBV6-1 with TRBJ1-1, with 12 bases identical to TRBD1. CDR1 is MNHNS and CDR2 is SASEGT in the germline V gene. The CDR3 totals 13 residues. With V trimmed by 8 bases and J by 2 bases, 0 bases remained unmatched. The chain's CDR3 is CASGTGGNTEAFF. The DNA of the CDR3 is TGTGCCAGCGGGACAGGGGGCAACACTGAAGCTTTCTTT.

A single count supports this clonotype. The chain employs TRBV6-2 or TRBV6-3 and TRBJ1-1; unclear D gene. Germline assignment: CDR1 MNHEY and CDR2 SVGEGT. V lost 0 bases and J lost 1, with 9 bases in between. The CDR3 runs 15 residues. The DNA of the CDR3 is TGTGCCAGCAGTTACTCGAACCCGACGAACACTGAAGCTTTCTTT. As protein: CASSYSNPTNTEAFF.

The V gene is TRBV9, the J gene TRBJ2-1; D is uncertain. Looked up from germline, CDR1 is SGDLS and CDR2 is YYNGEE. Trimming took 7 bases from V and 2 from J, leaving 13 bases between them. The CDR3 has 14 amino acids. CDR3 DNA sequence: TGTGCCAGCCGCACTCAGACGGCCTACAATGAGCAGTTCTTC. It specifies CASRTQTAYNEQFF. Drawing the rest from reference TRBV9 and TRBJ2-1, the complete variable domain is DSGVTQTPKHLITATGQRVTLRCSPRSGDLSVYWYQQSLDQGLQFLIQYYNGEERAKGNILERFSAQQFPDLHSELNLSSLELGDSALYFCASRTQTAYNEQFFGPGTRLTVL.